This T cell receptor beta chain was sequenced in a study of cytomegalovirus exposure and HLA in healthy donors. Study-wide findings and caveats: It was only CMV serostatus that was available as immune exposure information.

This clone was seen a few times. Its antigen remains unidentified. A read error may produce the germline difference seen at one junction end. The CDR3 runs to 14 residues. Germline CDR1 is SEHNR and CDR2 is FQNEAQ (reference sequence). PCR amplification relied on 60 Vbeta primers (plus 13 Jbeta primers). This table comes from immunoSEQ multiplex PCR, and its TCRdb copy is limited to in-frame clones, with some not included. This table holds about 150,000 clones, approximately 80% found once. This TCR came from a woman between 40 and 55 years old in good health and CMV-seronegative. The sample taken for sequencing was PBMCs. V and J are TRBV7-9 and TRBJ2-2; a weak D match, TRBD1 (5 bases). CDR3: CSSSLVRGAGELFF. The DNA of the CDR3 is TGTTCCAGCAGCTTAGTAAGGGGTGCCGGGGAGCTGTTTTTT.